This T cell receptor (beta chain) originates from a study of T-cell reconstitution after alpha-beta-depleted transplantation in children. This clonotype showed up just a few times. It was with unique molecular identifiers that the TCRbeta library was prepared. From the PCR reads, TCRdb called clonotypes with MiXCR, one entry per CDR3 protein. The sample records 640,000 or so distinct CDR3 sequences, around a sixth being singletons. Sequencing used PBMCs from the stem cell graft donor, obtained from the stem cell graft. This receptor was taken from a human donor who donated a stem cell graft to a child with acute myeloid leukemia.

CDR3 nucleotide sequence: TGTGCCAGCAGCTATGGACCTGATAAACAGGGATCCTATGGCTACACCTTC. This translates into CASSYGPDKQGSYGYTF. The V and J genes are TRBV7-2 and TRBJ1-2; D possibly corresponds to TRBD1 (6 bases). V lost 4 bases, J lost 4 bases, and 22 bases lay in between. The CDR3 extends over 17 amino acids. Germline assignment: CDR1 SGHTA and CDR2 FQGNSA.